This TCR beta chain was identified during a study of PD-L1 blockade in urothelial cancer. In the study overall: Males with bladder-origin urothelial cancer constituted most of the roughly 29 patients. Blood underwent analysis 3 weeks (second dose) and 6 weeks after treatment began. T cells were recovered from blood samples at a median of around 140,000.

Generated by immunoSEQ multiplex PCR, the TCRdb table keeps only in-frame clones and is missing some. The data hold some 66,000 clones, with about 86% observed a single time. The time point is: pretreatment peripheral blood. Patients presented with locally advanced or metastatic urothelial carcinoma. V was pared by 4 bases and J by 6 bases, with 7 bases of the junction left unmatched. The germline V gene has CDR1 MNHNY and CDR2 SVGAGI (reference sequence). The CDR3 covers 15 residues. Sequenced material: PBMCs, taken around atezolizumab (anti-PD-L1) treatment. V is TRBV6-6 and J is TRBJ2-2, with 8 bases fitting TRBD1. The TCR originated in a man in his 60s with urothelial cancer. The CDR3 nucleotides are TGTGCCAGCAGTTCCCCCAGGGGGCAGGCCGGGGAGCTGTTTTTT. Protein product: CASSSPRGQAGELFF.